This T cell receptor (beta chain) was recovered during a study of T-cell reconstitution after alpha-beta-depleted transplantation in children. Trimming shortened V by 0 bases and J by 7 bases, and 9 bases separated the two germline ends. Per the germline V gene, CDR1 is MNHEY and CDR2 is SMNVEV (reference sequence). This CDR3 has 13 amino acids. Points from the study as a whole: A year had passed since transplant, and T-cell counts and diversity by then came mostly from newly produced T cells.

This clonotype was seen at least ten times. The antigen remains undetermined. This sample's TCRbeta library carried unique molecular identifier barcodes. TCRdb called the PCR reads again in MiXCR, with one record for every CDR3 protein. Of 120,000 or so distinct CDR3 sequences listed, more than 20% are singletons. This chain uses TRBV27 with TRBJ2-5; D unresolved. The sequenced sample was PBMCs, mostly from graft donor cells, obtained 180 days after TCRalphabeta/CD19-depleted stem cell transplant. This TCR was sampled from a male patient aged 2-10 years who had a stem cell transplant for chronic granulomatous disease, so the T cells may come from the graft donor. CDR3 in amino acids: CASSLSQKGTQYF. The DNA of the CDR3 is TGTGCCAGCAGTTTATCCCAAAAAGGGACCCAGTACTTC.